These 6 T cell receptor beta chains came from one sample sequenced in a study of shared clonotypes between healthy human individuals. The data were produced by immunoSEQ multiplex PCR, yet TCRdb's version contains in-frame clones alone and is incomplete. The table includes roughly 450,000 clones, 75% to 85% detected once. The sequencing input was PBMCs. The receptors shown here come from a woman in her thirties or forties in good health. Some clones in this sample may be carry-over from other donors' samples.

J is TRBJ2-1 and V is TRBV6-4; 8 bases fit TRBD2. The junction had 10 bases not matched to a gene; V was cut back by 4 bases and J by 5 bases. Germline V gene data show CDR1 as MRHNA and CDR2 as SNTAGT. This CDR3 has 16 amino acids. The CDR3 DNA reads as TGTGCCAGCAGTGTTAGCGGGAATAGTCCCCACAATGAGCAGTTCTTC. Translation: CASSVSGNSPHNEQFF.

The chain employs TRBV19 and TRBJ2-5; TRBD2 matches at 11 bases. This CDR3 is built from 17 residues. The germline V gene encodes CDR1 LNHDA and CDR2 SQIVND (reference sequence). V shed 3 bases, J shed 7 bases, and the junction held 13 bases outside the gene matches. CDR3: CASSIIMASGRWGTQYF. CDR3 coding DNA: TGTGCCAGTAGTATTATAATGGCTAGCGGGAGGTGGGGGACCCAGTACTTC.

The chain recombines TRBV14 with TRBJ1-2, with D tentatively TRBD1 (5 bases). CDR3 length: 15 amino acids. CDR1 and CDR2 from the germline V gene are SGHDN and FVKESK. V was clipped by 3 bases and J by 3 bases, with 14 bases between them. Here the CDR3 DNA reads TGTGCCAGCAGCCAGGCGCAGGGTTCGTACTATGGCTACACCTTC. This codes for CASSQAQGSYYGYTF.

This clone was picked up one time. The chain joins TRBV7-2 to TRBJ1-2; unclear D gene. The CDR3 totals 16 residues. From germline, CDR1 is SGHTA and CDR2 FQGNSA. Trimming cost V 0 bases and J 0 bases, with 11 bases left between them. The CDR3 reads CASSLAVVTANYGYTF. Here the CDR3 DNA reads TGTGCCAGCAGCTTAGCGGTTGTCACAGCTAACTATGGCTACACCTTC.

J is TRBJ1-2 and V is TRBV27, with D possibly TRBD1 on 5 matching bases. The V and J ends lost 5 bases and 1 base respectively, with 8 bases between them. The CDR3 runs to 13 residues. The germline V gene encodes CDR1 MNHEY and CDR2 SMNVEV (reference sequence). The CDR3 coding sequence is TGTGCCAGCAGTATGACAGTTAACTATGGCTACACCTTC. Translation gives CASSMTVNYGYTF.

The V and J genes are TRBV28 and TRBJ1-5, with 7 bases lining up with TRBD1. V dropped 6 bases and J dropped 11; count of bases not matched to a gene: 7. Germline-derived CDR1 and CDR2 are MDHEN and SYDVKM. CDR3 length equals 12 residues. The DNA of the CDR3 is TGTGCCAGCAGCGTCACAGGGGTCTCCCAGCATTTT. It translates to CASSVTGVSQHF. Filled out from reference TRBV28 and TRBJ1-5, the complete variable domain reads DVKVTQSSRYLVKRTGEKVFLECVQDMDHENMFWYRQDPGLGLRLIYFSYDVKMKEKGDIPEGYSVSREKKERFSLILESASTNQTSMYLCASSVTGVSQHFGDGTRLSIL.